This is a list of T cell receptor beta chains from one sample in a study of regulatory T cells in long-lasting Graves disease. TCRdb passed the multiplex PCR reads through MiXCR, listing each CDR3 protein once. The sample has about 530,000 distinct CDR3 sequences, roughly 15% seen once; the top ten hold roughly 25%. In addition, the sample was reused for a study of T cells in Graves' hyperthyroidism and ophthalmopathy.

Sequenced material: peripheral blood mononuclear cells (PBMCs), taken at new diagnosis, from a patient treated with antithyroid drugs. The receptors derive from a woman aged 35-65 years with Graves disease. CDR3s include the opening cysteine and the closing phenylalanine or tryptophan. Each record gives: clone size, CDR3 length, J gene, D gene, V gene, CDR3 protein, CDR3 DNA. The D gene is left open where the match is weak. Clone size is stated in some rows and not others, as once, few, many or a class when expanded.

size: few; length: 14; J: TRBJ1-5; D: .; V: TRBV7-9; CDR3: CASTLGGNPQPQHF; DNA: TGTGCCAGCACCCTAGGAGGCAATCCCCAGCCCCAGCATTTT
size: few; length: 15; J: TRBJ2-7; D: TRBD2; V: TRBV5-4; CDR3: CASSSETSGGYEQYF; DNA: TGTGCCAGCAGCTCGGAGACTAGCGGGGGGTACGAGCAGTACTTC
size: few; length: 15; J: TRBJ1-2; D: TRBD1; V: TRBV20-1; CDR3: CSATRQGFSNYGYTF; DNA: TGCAGTGCTACCAGACAGGGATTCTCGAACTATGGCTACACCTTC
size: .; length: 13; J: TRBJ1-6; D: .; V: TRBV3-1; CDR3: CASSQSGQTPLHF; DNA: TGTGCCAGCAGCCAATCTGGACAGACACCCCTCCACTTT
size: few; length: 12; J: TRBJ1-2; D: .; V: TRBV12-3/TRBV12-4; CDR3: CASRVGDYGYTF; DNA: TGTGCCAGCAGGGTGGGGGACTATGGCTACACCTTC
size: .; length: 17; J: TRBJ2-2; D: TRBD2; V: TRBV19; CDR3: CASRGEGYVMYTGELFF; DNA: TGTGCCAGTAGGGGGGAGGGTTATGTTATGTACACCGGGGAGCTGTTTTTT
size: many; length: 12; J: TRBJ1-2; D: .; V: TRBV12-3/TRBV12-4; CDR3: CASTDENYGYTF; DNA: TGTGCCAGCACCGACGAAAACTATGGCTACACCTTC
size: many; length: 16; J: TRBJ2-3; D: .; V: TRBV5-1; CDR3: CASSLVSGASTDTQYF; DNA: TGCGCCAGCAGCTTGGTGTCGGGGGCGAGCACAGATACGCAGTATTTT
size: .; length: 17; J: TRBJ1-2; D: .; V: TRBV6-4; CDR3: CASSDRGVGSANYGYTF; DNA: TGTGCCAGCAGTGACAGGGGGGTAGGGTCTGCTAACTATGGCTACACCTTC
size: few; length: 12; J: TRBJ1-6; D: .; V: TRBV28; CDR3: CASREDNSPLHF; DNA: TGTGCCAGCAGAGAAGACAATTCACCCCTCCACTTT
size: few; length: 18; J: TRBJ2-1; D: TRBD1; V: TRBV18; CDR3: CASSSTPGTGVSYNEQFF; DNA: TGTGCCAGCTCATCAACCCCCGGGACAGGGGTATCCTACAATGAGCAGTTCTTC
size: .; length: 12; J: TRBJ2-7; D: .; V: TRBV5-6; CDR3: CASSFVRGEQYF; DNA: TGTGCCAGCAGCTTCGTTAGAGGTGAGCAGTACTTC
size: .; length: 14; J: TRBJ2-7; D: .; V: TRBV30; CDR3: CAWRGGGTRYEQYF; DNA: TGTGCCTGGAGAGGAGGGGGGACCCGATACGAGCAGTACTTC
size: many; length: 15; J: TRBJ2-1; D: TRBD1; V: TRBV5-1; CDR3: CASSLAGQGAYEQFF; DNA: TGCGCCAGCAGCTTGGCGGGACAGGGGGCCTATGAGCAGTTCTTC
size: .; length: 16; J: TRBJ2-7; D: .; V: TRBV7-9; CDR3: CASSQEESSPDYEQYF; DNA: TGTGCCAGCAGCCAAGAAGAAAGCTCCCCCGACTACGAGCAGTACTTC
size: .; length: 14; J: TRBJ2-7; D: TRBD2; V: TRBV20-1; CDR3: CSAPYSGSSYEQYF; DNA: TGCAGTGCTCCCTATAGCGGGAGCTCCTACGAGCAGTACTTC
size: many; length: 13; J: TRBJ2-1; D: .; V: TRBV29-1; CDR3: CSVAGGSYNEQFF; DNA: TGCAGTGTCGCCGGGGGCTCCTACAATGAGCAGTTCTTC
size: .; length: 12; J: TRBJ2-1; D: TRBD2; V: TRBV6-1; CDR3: CATGLAGPEQFF; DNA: TGTGCCACCGGACTAGCGGGACCGGAGCAGTTCTTC
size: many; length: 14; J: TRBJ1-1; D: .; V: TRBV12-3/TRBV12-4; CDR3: CASSLDGQNTEAFF; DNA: TGTGCCAGCAGCCTGGACGGCCAGAACACTGAAGCTTTCTTT
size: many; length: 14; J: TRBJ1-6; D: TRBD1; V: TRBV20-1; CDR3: CSAPQGDPNSPLHF; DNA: TGCAGTGCTCCCCAGGGGGATCCTAATTCACCCCTCCACTTT
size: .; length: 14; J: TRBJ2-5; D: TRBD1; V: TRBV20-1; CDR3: CSATRGTLQETQYF; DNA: TGCAGTGCAACCAGGGGGACCCTCCAAGAGACCCAGTACTTC
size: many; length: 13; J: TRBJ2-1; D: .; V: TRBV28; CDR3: CASSSRSYNEQFF; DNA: TGTGCCAGCAGTTCGAGGTCCTACAATGAGCAGTTCTTC
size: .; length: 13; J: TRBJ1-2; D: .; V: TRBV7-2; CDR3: CASSRDQIYGYTF; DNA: TGTGCCAGCAGCCGAGATCAAATCTATGGCTACACCTTC
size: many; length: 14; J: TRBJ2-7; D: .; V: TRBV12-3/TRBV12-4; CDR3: CASTSWRDPYEQYF; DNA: TGTGCCAGCACCTCTTGGCGGGACCCCTACGAGCAGTACTTC
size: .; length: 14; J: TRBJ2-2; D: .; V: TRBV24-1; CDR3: CATSERRRSGELFF; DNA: TGTGCCACCAGTGAACGCCGACGGAGCGGGGAGCTGTTTTTT
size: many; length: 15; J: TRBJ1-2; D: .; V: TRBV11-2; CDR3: CASSLDNGALWGYTF; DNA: TGTGCCAGCAGCTTAGATAACGGGGCCTTGTGGGGCTACACCTTC
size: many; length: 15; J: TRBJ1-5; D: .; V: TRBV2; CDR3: CASSGPGTLNQPQHF; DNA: TGTGCCAGCAGCGGACCCGGGACACTCAATCAGCCCCAGCATTTT
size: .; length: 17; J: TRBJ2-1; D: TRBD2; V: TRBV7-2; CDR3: CASSWGLAGPKGNEQFF; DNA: TGTGCCAGCAGCTGGGGACTAGCGGGGCCCAAAGGGAATGAGCAGTTCTTC
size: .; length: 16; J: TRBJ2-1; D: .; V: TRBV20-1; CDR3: CSATDPGGDRGNEQFF; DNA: TGCAGTGCTACAGACCCAGGGGGGGATAGGGGGAATGAGCAGTTCTTC
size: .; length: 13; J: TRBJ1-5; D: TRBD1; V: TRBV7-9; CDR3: CASRPGTVQPQHF; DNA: TGTGCCAGCAGGCCGGGGACAGTTCAGCCCCAGCATTTT
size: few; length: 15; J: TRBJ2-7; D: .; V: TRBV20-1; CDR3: CSARDQQGTRYEQYF; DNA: TGCAGTGCTAGAGATCAGCAGGGGACGCGCTACGAGCAGTACTTC
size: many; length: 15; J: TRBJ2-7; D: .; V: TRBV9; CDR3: CASSSGLLRSYEQYF; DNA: TGTGCCAGCAGCTCCGGACTTCTACGCTCCTACGAGCAGTACTTC
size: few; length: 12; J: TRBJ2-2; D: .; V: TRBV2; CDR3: CAISAVTGELFF; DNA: TGTGCCATCTCGGCTGTTACCGGGGAGCTGTTTTTT
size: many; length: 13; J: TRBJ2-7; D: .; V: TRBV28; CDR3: CASIRQGRGEQYF; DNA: TGTGCCAGCATACGGCAGGGTAGAGGCGAGCAGTACTTC
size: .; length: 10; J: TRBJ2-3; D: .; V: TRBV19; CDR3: CASEEDTQYF; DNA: TGTGCCAGTGAGGAGGATACGCAGTATTTT
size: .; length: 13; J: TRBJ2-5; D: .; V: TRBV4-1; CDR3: CASSKTSQETQYF; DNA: TGCGCCAGCAGCAAGACCAGCCAGGAGACCCAGTACTTC
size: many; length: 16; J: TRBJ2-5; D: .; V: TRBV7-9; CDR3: CASSYMASAVEETQYF; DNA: TGTGCCAGCAGCTATATGGCCTCAGCAGTAGAAGAGACCCAGTACTTC
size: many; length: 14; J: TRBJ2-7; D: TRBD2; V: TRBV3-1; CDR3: CASSRTSGGHEQYF; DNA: TGTGCCAGCAGCCGGACTAGCGGGGGTCATGAGCAGTACTTC
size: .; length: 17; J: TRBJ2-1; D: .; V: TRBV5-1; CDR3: CASSLAQEESSYNEQFF; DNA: TGCGCCAGCAGCTTGGCCCAGGAGGAGAGCTCCTACAATGAGCAGTTCTTC
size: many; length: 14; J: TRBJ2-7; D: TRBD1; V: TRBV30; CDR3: CAWEGQGSAGEQYF; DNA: TGTGCCTGGGAGGGACAGGGGAGTGCGGGCGAGCAGTACTTC
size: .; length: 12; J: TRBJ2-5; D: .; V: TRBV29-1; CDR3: CSVEGLASTQYF; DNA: TGCAGCGTTGAGGGGCTAGCCTCGACCCAGTACTTC
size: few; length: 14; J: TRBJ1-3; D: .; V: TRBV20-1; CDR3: CSAYMDLSGNTIYF; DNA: TGCAGTGCCTACATGGATCTCTCTGGAAACACCATATATTTT
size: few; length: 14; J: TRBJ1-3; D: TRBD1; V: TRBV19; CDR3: CASSTDRAGNTIYF; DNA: TGTGCCAGTAGTACCGACAGGGCTGGAAACACCATATATTTT
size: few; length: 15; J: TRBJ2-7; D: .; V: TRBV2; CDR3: CASSQVNVIFNEQYF; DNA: TGTGCCAGCAGCCAAGTTAACGTGATTTTCAACGAGCAGTACTTC
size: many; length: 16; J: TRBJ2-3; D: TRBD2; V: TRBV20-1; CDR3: CSARGFSGPSTDTQYF; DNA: TGCAGTGCTAGAGGGTTTAGCGGGCCAAGCACAGATACGCAGTATTTT
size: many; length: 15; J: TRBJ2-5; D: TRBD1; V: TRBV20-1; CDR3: CSARADRGGTETQYF; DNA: TGCAGTGCTAGAGCTGACAGGGGAGGTACAGAGACCCAGTACTTC
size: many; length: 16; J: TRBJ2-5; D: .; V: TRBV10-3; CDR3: CAISQEGRGFAETQYF; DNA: TGTGCCATCAGCCAGGAGGGCAGGGGGTTTGCAGAGACCCAGTACTTC
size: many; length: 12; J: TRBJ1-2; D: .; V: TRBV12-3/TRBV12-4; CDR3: CASPEGGKGYTF; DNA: TGTGCCAGCCCTGAGGGGGGGAAGGGCTACACCTTC
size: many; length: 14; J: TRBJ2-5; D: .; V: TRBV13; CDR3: CASSRWAGQETQYF; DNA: TGTGCCAGCAGCCGGTGGGCAGGCCAAGAGACCCAGTACTTC
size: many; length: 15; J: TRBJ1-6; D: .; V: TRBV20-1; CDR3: CSATPGSSYNSPLHF; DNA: TGCAGTGCTACCCCAGGGAGCTCCTATAATTCACCCCTCCACTTT
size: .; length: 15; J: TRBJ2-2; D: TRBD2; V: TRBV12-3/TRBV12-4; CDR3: CASRASGGYTGELFF; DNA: TGTGCCAGCAGAGCTAGCGGGGGCTACACCGGGGAGCTGTTTTTT
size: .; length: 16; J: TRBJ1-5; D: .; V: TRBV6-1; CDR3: CASSRQAPGGNQPQHF; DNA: TGTGCCAGCAGTCGACAGGCCCCTGGGGGCAATCAGCCCCAGCATTTT
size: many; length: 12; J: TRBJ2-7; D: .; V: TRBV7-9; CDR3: CASSSPWNEQYF; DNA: TGTGCCAGCAGCTCCCCATGGAACGAGCAGTACTTC
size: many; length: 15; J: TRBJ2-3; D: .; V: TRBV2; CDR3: CASSSSGPSPDTQYF; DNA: TGTGCCAGCAGTTCAAGCGGACCTTCACCAGATACGCAGTATTTT
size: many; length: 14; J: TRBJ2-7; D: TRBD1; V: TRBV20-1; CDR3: CSARETGGLDEQYF; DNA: TGCAGTGCTAGAGAGACAGGGGGCTTGGACGAGCAGTACTTC
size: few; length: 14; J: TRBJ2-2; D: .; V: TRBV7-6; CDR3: CASSLPQGTGELFF; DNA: TGTGCCAGCAGCCTTCCCCAGGGGACCGGGGAGCTGTTTTTT
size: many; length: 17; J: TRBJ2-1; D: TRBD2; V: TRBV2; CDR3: CASSGGLAGIIYNEQFF; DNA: TGTGCCAGCAGTGGGGGGTTAGCGGGGATTATATACAATGAGCAGTTCTTC
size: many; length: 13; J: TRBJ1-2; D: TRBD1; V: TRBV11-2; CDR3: CASREQGEHGYTF; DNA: TGTGCCAGCAGGGAGCAGGGGGAGCATGGCTACACCTTC
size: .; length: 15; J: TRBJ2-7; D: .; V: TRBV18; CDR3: CASSPSGLARNEQYF; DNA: TGTGCCAGCTCACCATCGGGGCTAGCAAGAAACGAGCAGTACTTC
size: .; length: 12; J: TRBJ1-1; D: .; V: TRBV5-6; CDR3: CASSRDTIEAFF; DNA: TGTGCCAGCAGCCGAGACACAATTGAAGCTTTCTTT